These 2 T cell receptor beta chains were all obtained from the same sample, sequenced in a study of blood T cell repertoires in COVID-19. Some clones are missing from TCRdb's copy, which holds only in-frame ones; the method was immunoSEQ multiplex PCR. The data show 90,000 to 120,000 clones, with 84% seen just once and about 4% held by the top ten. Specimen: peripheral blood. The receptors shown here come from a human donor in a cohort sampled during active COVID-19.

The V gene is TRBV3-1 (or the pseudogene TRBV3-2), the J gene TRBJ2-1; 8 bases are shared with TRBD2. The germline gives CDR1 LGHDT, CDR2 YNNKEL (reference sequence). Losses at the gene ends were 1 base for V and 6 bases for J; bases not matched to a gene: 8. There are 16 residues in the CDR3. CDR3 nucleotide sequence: TGTGCCAGCAGCCAAGGATCAGTAGCGGGACGCAATGAGCAGTTCTTC. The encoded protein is CASSQGSVAGRNEQFF.

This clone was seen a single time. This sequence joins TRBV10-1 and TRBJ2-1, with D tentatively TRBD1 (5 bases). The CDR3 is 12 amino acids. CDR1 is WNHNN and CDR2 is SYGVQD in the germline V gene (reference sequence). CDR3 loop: CLNPLGPNEQFF. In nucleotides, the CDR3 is TGCTTAAATCCCCTGGGGCCCAATGAGCAGTTCTTC.